Shown below are 27 T cell receptor beta chains from a single sample sequenced in a study of OX40 agonist ivuxolimab in advanced cancers. Sequenced by immunoSEQ multiplex PCR; TCRdb stores in-frame clones only, minus some. This sample carries roughly 68,000 clones, under 95% of them seen once, and the ten largest clones take about 1%. Sequencing was performed on CD4+ or CD8+ T cells sorted from blood, taken in a trial of the OX40 agonist ivuxolimab. All receptors derive from an adult with an advanced solid tumor such as melanoma, head and neck, liver or kidney cancer.

The J gene is TRBJ2-7, the V gene TRBV4-2; 8 positions agree with TRBD2. The CDR3 loop spans 16 amino acids. Germline CDR1 reads LGHNA; CDR2 reads YNFKEQ. J gave up 5 bases and V 1 base, and 10 bases lay outside the gene matches. The CDR3 spells CASSQALQREFHEQYF. The CDR3 DNA sequence: TGTGCCAGCAGCCAAGCTCTCCAGCGGGAGTTCCACGAGCAGTACTTC.

The genes are TRBV20-1 and TRBJ2-7; weak D call: TRBD1 (5 bases). Looked up from germline, CDR1 is DFQATT and CDR2 is SNEGSKA (reference sequence). V was trimmed by 6 bases and J by 3 bases, leaving 9 bases between them. There are 11 residues in the CDR3. CDR3 sequence reads: CSAGPGYEQYF. The DNA for the CDR3 is TGCAGTGCGGGGCCCGGCTACGAGCAGTACTTC.

CDR3 coding DNA: TGTGCCAGCAGCCGGACAGGGACAGATACGCAGTATTTT. This codes for CASSRTGTDTQYF. The chain links TRBV5-4 to TRBJ2-3; 8 bases map to TRBD1. V gave up 4 bases and J gave up 3 bases; unmatched junction bases: 1. There are 13 residues in the CDR3. CDR1 and CDR2 from the germline V gene are SGHNT and YYREEE (reference sequence).

V usage is TRBV9 and J usage is TRBJ1-2; D is ambiguous. The CDR3 loop spans 15 amino acids. The V and J ends lost 0 bases and 3 bases respectively, with 12 bases between them. Germline CDR1 and CDR2: SGDLS and YYNGEE. CDR3 amino acids: CASSVGGGLDYGYTF. The CDR3 region has the DNA TGTGCCAGCAGCGTAGGCGGTGGGCTCGACTATGGCTACACCTTC.

Here the CDR3 DNA reads TGTGCCAGCAGCACCCGACAGGGGCGATTATCTGAGGATACGCAGTATTTT. Protein sequence: CASSTRQGRLSEDTQYF. This chain joins TRBV11-3 and TRBJ2-3, with 8 bases identical to TRBD1. The V segment lost 5 bases and the J segment 6 bases; nucleotides outside the gene matches: 16. The CDR3 loop spans 17 amino acids. Germline V gene data show CDR1 as SGHNT and CDR2 as YENEEA.

The V and J genes are TRBV6-5 and TRBJ1-1; D uncertain. CDR1 MNHEY and CDR2 SVGAGI come from the germline V gene. V was shortened by 6 bases and J by 3 bases, with 11 bases between the two germline ends. This CDR3 contains 13 residues. The CDR3 DNA is TGTGCCAGCAGACAAGGTCGGTACACTGAAGCTTTCTTT. Translating gives CASRQGRYTEAFF.

This rearrangement joins TRBV4-1 to TRBJ2-5; D is possibly TRBD1 (6 bases). Germline V gene data show CDR1 as MGHRA and CDR2 as YSYEKL. The CDR3 spans 14 residues. V dropped 5 bases and J dropped 2 bases, with 12 bases sitting between them. CDR3 sequence: CASSKGQQQETQYF. CDR3 DNA: TGCGCCAGCAGCAAAGGACAGCAGCAAGAGACCCAGTACTTC.

The gene calls are TRBV19 and TRBJ1-1, with 8 bases fitting TRBD1. With 4 bases clipped from V and 6 bases from J, the junction kept 7 bases outside the gene matches. The CDR3 loop spans 14 amino acids. Germline values: CDR1 LNHDA, CDR2 SQIVND (reference sequence). The CDR3 bases are TGTGCCAGTAGTACCGGACAGGGTTTATCTGAAGCTTTCTTT. Encoded protein: CASSTGQGLSEAFF.

This chain joins TRBV5-1 and TRBJ2-1; 9 bases fit TRBD2. The CDR3 loop spans 20 amino acids. Unmatched junction bases numbered 18, after V lost 4 bases and J lost 1 base. CDR1 is SGHRS and CDR2 is YFSETQ in the germline V gene. The CDR3 DNA reads as TGCGCCAGCAGCCATGCAACAGGTTTTAGCGGGAGTGGATCCTACAATGAGCAGTTCTTC. Amino acid sequence: CASSHATGFSGSGSYNEQFF.

The rearrangement uses TRBV5-4 and TRBJ2-7, with 11 bases matching TRBD2. The germline gives CDR1 SGHNT, CDR2 YYREEE (reference sequence). CDR3 size: 16 residues. V shed 4 bases and J 2 bases; nucleotides not matched to a gene: 8. In DNA form, the CDR3 reads TGTGCCAGCAGCCCCGCGACTAGCGGGGACCCCTACGAGCAGTACTTC. Translation: CASSPATSGDPYEQYF. Together with reference TRBV5-4 and TRBJ2-7, the CDR3 gives the full variable domain: ETGVTQSPTHLIKTRGQQVTLRCSSQSGHNTVSWYQQALGQGPQFIFQYYREEENGRGNFPPRFSGLQFPNYSSELNVNALELDDSALYLCASSPATSGDPYEQYFGPGTRLTVT.

Concerning this clone: The junction does not match germline at one end; this may be a read error. The V and J genes are TRBV15 and TRBJ2-7, with 7 bases matching TRBD2. The CDR3 has 14 amino acids. Per the germline V gene, CDR1 is LNHNV and CDR2 is YYDKDF (reference sequence). CDR3 sequence (DNA): TGTGCCACCAGCAGAGATCACTCGGCCGCGGGAGAGCACTTC. This codes for CATSRDHSAAGEHF.

The V gene is TRBV6-1, the J gene TRBJ1-1, with a weak D call TRBD1 (6 bases). V dropped 3 bases and J dropped 4 bases, with 9 bases sitting between them. Germline CDR1 MNHNS, CDR2 SASEGT. The CDR3 is 13 residues long. The CDR3 coding sequence is TGTGCCAGCAGTGATGGGGGCGGCACTGAAGCTTTCTTT. It specifies CASSDGGGTEAFF.

V and J are TRBV19 and TRBJ2-7; 9 nucleotides match TRBD2. The ends lost 4 bases at V and 0 bases at J; junction bases unmatched: 10. Germline loops: CDR1 LNHDA, CDR2 SQIVND (reference sequence). CDR3 length equals 17 residues. Here the CDR3 reads CASSKGTSQTPSYEQYF. In DNA, the CDR3 is TGTGCCAGTAGTAAAGGGACTAGCCAAACCCCCTCCTACGAGCAGTACTTC.

This clone was observed a single time. V and J are TRBV18 and TRBJ2-7; D assignment may be TRBD1 or TRBD2 (5 bases each). Per germline, CDR1 KGHSH and CDR2 LQKENI. The V end was cut by 4 bases, the J end by 3 bases, with 10 bases between. The CDR3 is 13 amino acids. The CDR3 protein is CASSRDRIYEQYF. CDR3 bases: TGTGCCAGCTCACGGGACCGGATCTACGAGCAGTACTTC.

V usage is TRBV9 and J usage is TRBJ1-3; unclear D gene. V was clipped by 4 bases and J by 0 bases, with 14 bases between them. The CDR3 runs 16 residues. Looked up from germline, CDR1 is SGDLS and CDR2 is YYNGEE. The CDR3 region has the DNA TGTGCCAGCAGCTCTTCCAGCATTTCCTCTGGAAACACCATATATTTT. It codes for CASSSSSISSGNTIYF.

The V gene is TRBV7-6, the J gene TRBJ1-2; 7 nucleotides align to TRBD1. The trim removed 4 bases at V and 7 bases at J, leaving 15 bases unmatched. Germline CDR1 and CDR2: SGHVS and FNYEAQ. The CDR3 is 16 amino acids. The CDR3 nucleotides read TGTGCCAGCAGCTCCGTCCGGGAGTCGACAGGGCCTGGCTACACCTTC. Translation: CASSSVRESTGPGYTF. The full variable domain, completed using reference TRBV7-6 and TRBJ1-2, is GAGVSQSPRYKVTKRGQDVALRCDPISGHVSLYWYRQALGQGPEFLTYFNYEAQQDKSGLPNDRFSAERPEGSISTLTIQRTEQRDSAMYRCASSSVRESTGPGYTFGSGTRLTVV.

The chain joins TRBV7-8 to TRBJ1-2, with D unresolved. The CDR3 consists of 13 residues. Germline V CDR1 and CDR2: SGHVS, FQNEAQ. Trimming pared 0 bases from V and 4 bases from J, leaving 6 bases between. The CDR3 spells CASSLASGYGYTF. In DNA form, the CDR3 reads TGTGCCAGCAGCTTAGCTTCGGGCTATGGCTACACCTTC.

The V call is TRBV4-1, the J call TRBJ2-1; TRBD2 might be the D (6 bases). The V gene lost 0 bases and the J gene lost 0 bases, with 12 bases spanning the gap. The CDR3 is made up of 17 amino acids. The germline CDR1 and CDR2 sequences are MGHRA and YSYEKL. The DNA of the CDR3 is TGCGCCAGCAGCCAAGACCGCGGGGAGAGCTCCTACAATGAGCAGTTCTTC. This codes for CASSQDRGESSYNEQFF.

The chain couples TRBV11-2 to TRBJ2-5; TRBD1 agrees at 8 bases. The closer fit of TRBJ2-7 to the DNA end suggests the J call may be wrong. CDR1 is SGHAT, CDR2 FQNNGV, per germline. The CDR3 loop spans 14 amino acids. The CDR3 sequence: CASRITGGIYEQYF. DNA for the CDR3: TGTGCCAGCAGAATAACAGGGGGAATTTACGAGCAGTACTTC.

This sequence joins TRBV2 and TRBJ2-5; D is unclear. CDR1 is SNHLY, CDR2 FYNNEI, per germline. The CDR3 totals 11 residues. The DNA of the CDR3 is TGTGCGTCAGCTCCCCAAGAGACCCAGTACTTC. Its protein is CASAPQETQYF. Based on the CDR3 plus reference TRBV2 and TRBJ2-5, the full variable domain is EPEVTQTPSHQVTQMGQEVILRCVPISNHLYFYWYRQILGQKVEFLVSFYNNEISEKSEIFDDQFSVERPDGSNFTLKIRSTKLEDSAMYFCASAPQETQYFGPGTRLLVL.

This clone was detected once. The chain combines TRBV4-1 with TRBJ1-3; D remains unclear. This CDR3 has 14 residues. Trimming cost V 0 bases and J 2 bases, with 5 bases left between them. Germline CDR1 reads MGHRA; CDR2 reads YSYEKL. DNA for the CDR3: TGCGCCAGCAGCCAAGACACTGCTGGAAACACCATATATTTT. Protein product: CASSQDTAGNTIYF.

The chain uses TRBV30 and TRBJ1-4; 12 bases fit TRBD1. CDR1 is GTSNPN and CDR2 is SVGIG in the germline V gene (reference sequence). The CDR3 loop spans 16 amino acids. V trimming: 2 bases; J trimming: 7 bases; junction bases outside the gene matches: 8. As DNA, the CDR3 is TGTGCCTGGAGTATGGGACAGGGGGCATTTTTTGAAAAACTGTTTTTT. Amino acid sequence: CAWSMGQGAFFEKLFF.

The chain combines TRBV7-6 with TRBJ1-3, with unresolved D. V gave up 0 bases and J gave up 0 bases, with 9 bases separating them. The CDR3 sequence is 16 residues long. From germline, CDR1 is SGHVS and CDR2 FNYEAQ. The CDR3 DNA follows: TGTGCCAGCAGCTTAGCGCCCACAGACTCTGGAAACACCATATATTTT. As protein: CASSLAPTDSGNTIYF.

V gene TRBV9 combines with J gene TRBJ1-2; 9 bases align to TRBD1. Germline V gene data show CDR1 as SGDLS and CDR2 as YYNGEE. The CDR3 length is 16 residues. V dropped 0 bases and J dropped 4; count of bases not matched to a gene: 7. The chain's CDR3 is CASSVAGQGYLYGYTF. The CDR3, as DNA: TGTGCCAGCAGCGTAGCGGGACAGGGATATCTCTATGGCTACACCTTC.

This chain connects TRBV7-6 to TRBJ1-3; D perhaps matches TRBD1 (5 bases). The CDR3 totals 16 residues. Germline loops: CDR1 SGHVS, CDR2 FNYEAQ. Between the trimmed V and J ends, which lost 2 bases and 4 bases, there was a span of 15 bases. The CDR3 DNA reads TGTGCCAGCAGCTTAACTGGGGGTGTTTGGGGAAACACCATATATTTT. It codes for CASSLTGGVWGNTIYF.

The chain recombines TRBV6-5 with TRBJ1-1; weak D call: TRBD1 (5 bases). The CDR3 contains 15 residues. The germline V and J ends were trimmed by 2 bases and 5 bases, with 15 bases remaining between them. Germline V gene sequence: CDR1 MNHEY, CDR2 SVGAGI. This chain's CDR3 is CASSYGGGSRTEAFF. CDR3 DNA: TGTGCCAGCAGTTACGGGGGGGGGAGTCGAACTGAAGCTTTCTTT.

The chain carries TRBV2 and TRBJ2-7, with 8 bases that match TRBD2. Germline V gene data show CDR1 as SNHLY and CDR2 as FYNNEI. The CDR3 totals 14 residues. Germline trimming cut 8 bases from V and 0 bases from J; bases unmatched to any gene: 6. The CDR3 DNA follows: TGTGCCAGCCGGATAGCGGGGCTCTCCTACGAGCAGTACTTC. It translates to CASRIAGLSYEQYF.